Reported below is one T cell receptor beta chain. These data belong to a study of OX40 agonist ivuxolimab in advanced cancers. Libraries were prepared by immunoSEQ multiplex PCR; TCRdb keeps only in-frame clonotypes and omits some of them. There are about 78,000 clones in the sample; 92% occur only once, and 2.5% to 3% lies in the top ten. The CDR3 sequence is 16 residues long. V gave up 3 bases and J gave up 2 bases; unmatched junction bases: 6. Germline CDR1 is KGHSH and CDR2 is LQKENI. This clonotype originated in an adult with an advanced solid tumor such as melanoma, head and neck, liver or kidney cancer. This chain links TRBV18 with TRBJ2-1; TRBD2 aligns across 8 bases. This specimen consisted of CD4+ or CD8+ T cells sorted from blood, obtained in a trial of the OX40 agonist ivuxolimab. The CDR3 DNA follows: TGTGCCAGCTCACCCTCGGGGGGGGGACCCTACAATGAGCAGTTCTTC. It encodes CASSPSGGGPYNEQFF.